The sequence of this T cell receptor beta chain was determined in a study of CD8+ T cells in alopecia areata. Study in general: Tofacitinib therapy took 6 to 18 months; 6 months off drug came after.

V gave up 1 base and J gave up 3 bases, with 12 bases separating them. The germline V gene encodes CDR1 SQVTM and CDR2 ANQGSEA. The CDR3 contains 14 residues. Sequencing relied on a cDNA template that was reverse transcribed from extracted RNA. Assay used: immunoSEQ multiplex PCR; TCRdb lists only in-frame clones, some missing. The sample carries 140,000 to 150,000 clones, around three fifths recorded once. The chain is built from TRBV29-1 and TRBJ1-1; D perhaps matches TRBD1 (5 bases). The material sequenced was CD4+ T cells sorted from blood, taken at week 0. The TCR comes from a human donor with alopecia areata. CDR3 bases: TGCAGCGTTGAAGCAGGGCAGGGTTACACTGAAGCTTTCTTT. Protein product: CSVEAGQGYTEAFF.